The 25 T cell receptor beta chains below come from one sample, sequenced in a study of T-cell memory formation after mild COVID-19. MiXCR was run by TCRdb on the 5' RACE reads, yielding one entry per CDR3 protein. In the table there are 250,000 or so distinct CDR3 sequences, approximately 18% of which are singletons. Sequenced sample: PBMCs or a T cell subset sorted from them (not recorded which). These TCRs come from a man aged 18 to 35 who had mild COVID-19 (a few samples of this study predate the infection). Cell type and time point are not known.

CDR3 in amino acids: CASSLSRGAGYGYTF. CDR3 nucleotide sequence: TGTGCCAGCAGCTTAAGCAGGGGCGCGGGGTATGGCTACACCTTC. This chain uses TRBV7-9 with TRBJ1-2, with a possible D match to TRBD1 (6 bases). The CDR3 totals 15 residues. The V end lost 2 bases, the J end lost 5 bases, and 15 bases lay between the germline ends. Looked up from germline, CDR1 is SEHNR and CDR2 is FQNEAQ (reference sequence).

V and J are TRBV11-2 and TRBJ1-1; D is unclear. Per germline, CDR1 SGHAT and CDR2 FQNNGV. Trimming removed 0 bases from V and 1 base from J, with 9 bases in between. CDR3 length: 15 amino acids. DNA for the CDR3: TGTGCCAGCAGCTTAGAAATCGCAGGGAACACTGAAGCTTTCTTT. Encoded protein: CASSLEIAGNTEAFF. Looking up the rest from reference TRBV11-2 and TRBJ1-1 gives the full variable domain: EAGVAQSPRYKIIEKRQSVAFWCNPISGHATLYWYQQILGQGPKLLIQFQNNGVVDDSQLPKDRFSAERLKGVDSTLKIQPAKLEDSAVYLCASSLEIAGNTEAFFGQGTRLTVV.

The chain is built from TRBV7-3 and TRBJ2-1; perhaps TRBD2 as D (5 bases). CDR3 size: 13 residues. Per germline, CDR1 SGHTA and CDR2 FQGTGA. The V gene lost 5 bases and the J gene lost 12 bases, with 17 bases spanning the gap. The CDR3 bases are TGTGCCAGCAGCGCCGGACCCCTACGGGGGCAGTTCTTC. Amino acid sequence: CASSAGPLRGQFF.

The rearrangement links TRBV5-6 to TRBJ2-7; possibly TRBD1 for D (6 bases). Trimming removed 5 bases from V and 4 bases from J, with 10 bases in between. The CDR3 loop spans 12 amino acids. CDR1 is SGHDT, CDR2 YYEEEE, per germline. In DNA form, the CDR3 reads TGTGCCAGCAGTCGGGACAAATACGAGCAGTACGTC. Translating gives CASSRDKYEQYV.

V is TRBV7-9 and J is TRBJ2-5; TRBD1 matches 7 bases. The V gene's germline CDR1 is SEHNR and CDR2 FQNEAQ (reference sequence). The CDR3 runs to 13 residues. The V gene end was trimmed by 7 bases and the J gene end by 7 bases; junction bases not matched to a gene: 9. The CDR3: CASTVGTEGTQYF. CDR3 nucleotide sequence: TGTGCCAGCACCGTGGGGACAGAGGGGACCCAGTACTTC.

This clonotype was recorded a few times. V is TRBV4-2 and J is TRBJ2-1; tentatively, D is TRBD2 (5 bases). Germline V gives CDR1 LGHNA, CDR2 YNFKEQ. The ends were cut back, 3 bases at V and 14 bases at J, with 17 bases in the middle. The CDR3 is made up of 13 amino acids. The CDR3 loop is CASSQEVLMDEFF. CDR3 bases: TGTGCCAGCAGCCAGGAGGTCCTTATGGACGAGTTCTTC.

The chain employs TRBV12-3 or TRBV12-4 and TRBJ2-5; 7 bases align to TRBD1. CDR3 length: 15 amino acids. Trimming cost V 5 bases and J 5 bases; bases outside gene matches: 11. CDR3 bases: TGTGCCAGCAGTGCCCACAAGGGGGCTTGGGAGACCCAGTACTTC. The encoded protein is CASSAHKGAWETQYF.

This clonotype was found a few times. The V call is TRBV19, the J call TRBJ1-5; D gene unclear. Germline V gene lookup returns CDR1 LNHDA and CDR2 SQIVND (reference sequence). This CDR3 spans 14 amino acids. V gave up 3 bases and J gave up 5 bases, with 11 bases separating them. CDR3 residues: CASSIAGSYQPQHF. For the CDR3, the DNA is TGTGCCAGTAGTATTGCAGGCAGTTATCAGCCCCAGCATTTT. The full variable domain, rest sourced from reference TRBV19 and TRBJ1-5, is DGGITQSPKYLFRKEGQNVTLSCEQNLNHDAMYWYRQDPGQGLRLIYYSQIVNDFQKGDIAEGYSVSREKKESFPLTVTSAQKNPTAFYLCASSIAGSYQPQHFGDGTRLSIL.

This clonotype was observed a few times. The rearrangement joins TRBV6-5 to TRBJ1-1; a possible D gene is TRBD1 (5 bases). V lost 0 bases, J lost 3 bases, and 11 bases lay in between. The CDR3 covers 15 residues. CDR1 is MNHEY and CDR2 is SVGAGI in the germline V gene. The CDR3 protein is CASSYSPLGDTEAFF. The DNA of the CDR3 is TGTGCCAGCAGTTACTCTCCTTTGGGGGACACTGAAGCTTTCTTT.

This clonotype showed up just a few times. The J gene is TRBJ1-1, the V gene TRBV6-6; unclear D gene. This CDR3 comprises 15 residues. V lost 7 bases and J 0 bases, leaving 15 bases between the germline ends. Looked up from germline, CDR1 is MNHNY and CDR2 is SVGAGI (reference sequence). The DNA of the CDR3 is TGTGCCAGCACCCCGGTGTCGCAACTGAACACTGAAGCTTTCTTT. Translated, it gives CASTPVSQLNTEAFF.

V is TRBV12-3 or TRBV12-4 and J is TRBJ2-5; 13 nucleotides line up with TRBD2. Trimming took 2 bases from V and 5 from J; bases not matched to a gene: 14. CDR3 size: 19 residues. CDR3 coding DNA: TGTGCCAGCAGTTTACAGGCCACTAGCGGGGGGGGCCGACTGGAGACCCAGTACTTC. Its translation is CASSLQATSGGGRLETQYF.

This clonotype was picked up many times. The CDR3 DNA follows: TGCAGTGCTAGAGATCAGAGCGGGGGGGCCAATGAGCAGTTCTTC. It yields the protein CSARDQSGGANEQFF. The chain employs TRBV20-1 and TRBJ2-1; 10 nucleotides align to TRBD2. This CDR3 spans 15 amino acids. Trimming at V came to 0 bases and at J to 6 bases, leaving 5 bases not matched to a gene. In germline, CDR1 is DFQATT, CDR2 SNEGSKA (reference sequence).

This clonotype has ten or more counts. This chain joins TRBV12-3 or TRBV12-4 and TRBJ2-1; TRBD2 aligns across 7 bases. The CDR3 loop spans 12 amino acids. The junction had 3 bases not matched to a gene; V was cut back by 6 bases and J by 7 bases. DNA for the CDR3: TGTGCCAGCAGCCGAGCGGGGAATGAGCAGTTCTTC. It specifies CASSRAGNEQFF.

The rearrangement links TRBV12-5 to TRBJ2-5, with D possibly matching TRBD2 (7 bases). The V end was cut by 7 bases, the J end by 1 base, with 16 bases between. This CDR3 comprises 15 residues. CDR1 is LGHNT, CDR2 FRNRAP, per germline. This chain's CDR3 is CASANPAGAQETQYF. As DNA, the CDR3 is TGTGCTAGTGCCAACCCGGCGGGGGCCCAAGAGACCCAGTACTTC. Full variable domain (rest looked up from reference TRBV12-5 and TRBJ2-5): DARVTQTPRHKVTEMGQEVTMRCQPILGHNTVFWYRQTMMQGLELLAYFRNRAPLDDSGMPKDRFSAEMPDATLATLKIQPSEPRDSAVYFCASANPAGAQETQYFGPGTRLLVL.

This clonotype appeared a few times. The chain links TRBV7-9 to TRBJ1-4; a possible D gene is TRBD1 (5 bases). Per germline, CDR1 SEHNR and CDR2 FQNEAQ (reference sequence). Trimming took 6 bases from V and 6 from J, leaving 14 bases between them. CDR3 length equals 14 residues. CDR3 DNA sequence: TGTGCCAGCAGGCCCAGGGCCGTGGATGAAAAACTGTTTTTT. Protein sequence: CASRPRAVDEKLFF. The full variable domain, in which reference TRBV7-9 and TRBJ1-4 provide the parts outside the CDR3, is DTGVSQNPRHKITKRGQNVTFRCDPISEHNRLYWYRQTLGQGPEFLTYFQNEAQLEKSRLLSDRFSAERPKGSFSTLEIQRTEQGDSAMYLCASRPRAVDEKLFFGSGTQLSVL.

V and J are TRBV5-4 and TRBJ2-4; D possibly uses TRBD1 or TRBD2 (5 bases each). CDR3 size: 14 residues. Germline CDR1 and CDR2: SGHNT and YYREEE (reference sequence). V was pared by 5 bases and J by 7 bases, with 16 bases between. The CDR3 DNA reads TGTGCCAGCAGAGCTTTTGGGGACCGGAACATTCAGTACTTC. Residues: CASRAFGDRNIQYF. The full variable domain, completed using reference TRBV5-4 and TRBJ2-4, is ETGVTQSPTHLIKTRGQQVTLRCSSQSGHNTVSWYQQALGQGPQFIFQYYREEENGRGNFPPRFSGLQFPNYSSELNVNALELDDSALYLCASRAFGDRNIQYFGAGTRLSVL.

This clonotype was seen more than once but under ten times. The chain joins TRBV6-1 to TRBJ2-3; D perhaps matches TRBD1 (6 bases). Germline lookup yields CDR1 MNHNS and CDR2 SASEGT. Trimming pared 1 base from V and 4 bases from J, leaving 9 bases between. The CDR3 is made up of 14 amino acids. For the CDR3, the DNA is TGTGCCAGCAGTGAAGGAGCAGGGGCAGATACGCAGTATTTT. Its protein is CASSEGAGADTQYF.

In nucleotides, the CDR3 is TGTGCCAGCAGCTTAAGGACAGGGGGGAATGGTGGCACTGAAGCTTTCTTT. Its translation is CASSLRTGGNGGTEAFF. V usage is TRBV7-9 and J usage is TRBJ1-1; TRBD1 aligns across 10 bases. Germline CDR1 SEHNR, CDR2 FQNEAQ (reference sequence). V lost 2 bases and J lost 4; bases outside the gene matches: 10. The CDR3 is made up of 17 amino acids.

This clonotype was seen a few times. The gene calls are TRBV18 and TRBJ2-5; D is perhaps TRBD2 (5 bases). CDR1 and CDR2 (germline): KGHSH, LQKENI. Deletions cut 6 bases from V and 1 base from J, with 12 bases between. This CDR3 is 14 amino acids long. DNA of the CDR3: TGTGCCAGCTCCCCCGGACTCCGCCAAGAGACCCAGTACTTC. Protein sequence: CASSPGLRQETQYF.

This clonotype was found a few times. The rearrangement joins TRBV10-3 to TRBJ1-5, with no clear D. V was shortened by 2 bases and J by 7 bases, with 21 bases between the two germline ends. CDR1 and CDR2 (germline): ENHRY, SYGVKD. CDR3 length: 17 amino acids. The CDR3 DNA follows: TGTGCCATCAGTGAGATTATCGGTCTGGCCTCGGCCCAGCCCCAGCATTTT. This gives the protein CAISEIIGLASAQPQHF.

The chain uses TRBV4-1 and TRBJ1-3; 9 positions match TRBD1. Germline assignment: CDR1 MGHRA and CDR2 YSYEKL. With 5 bases clipped from V and 2 bases from J, the junction kept 4 bases outside the gene matches. The CDR3 consists of 15 residues. CDR3 in DNA: TGCGCCAGCAGCGGACAGGGGCTCACTGGAAACACCATATATTTT. Translated: CASSGQGLTGNTIYF.

V is TRBV6-2 or TRBV6-3 and J is TRBJ2-7; no clear D gene. The germline gives CDR1 MNHEY, CDR2 SVGEGT. V was trimmed by 8 bases and J by 9 bases, leaving 17 bases between them. The CDR3 totals 12 residues. CDR3 sequence: CASGSADVRQYF. The CDR3 nucleotides are TGTGCCAGCGGATCGGCCGACGTAAGGCAGTACTTC.

V and J are TRBV2 and TRBJ1-1, with D possibly being TRBD1 (6 bases). The CDR3 has 14 amino acids. Trimming pared 7 bases from V and 6 bases from J, leaving 18 bases between. In germline, CDR1 is SNHLY, CDR2 FYNNEI. In DNA, the CDR3 is TGTGCCAGCACCTACAGGGTTGGGGTATCTGAAGCTTTCTTT. Translating gives CASTYRVGVSEAFF.

This clonotype turned up a few times. The chain links TRBV19 to TRBJ2-2; 9 bases are a match to TRBD2. The V segment lost 2 bases and the J segment 4 bases; nucleotides outside the gene matches: 8. Germline loops: CDR1 LNHDA, CDR2 SQIVND (reference sequence). The CDR3 consists of 17 residues. The CDR3 coding sequence is TGTGCCAGTAGTATAAGGCGGGGGGGCCCGCTCACCGGGGAGCTGTTTTTT. Translated: CASSIRRGGPLTGELFF.

The chain carries TRBV6-1 and TRBJ1-1, with TRBD1 as a possible D gene (6 bases). The CDR3 has 17 amino acids. Germline V gives CDR1 MNHNS, CDR2 SASEGT. The V gene lost 1 base and the J gene lost 1 base, with 16 bases spanning the gap. The CDR3 reads CASSEDLMGHPNTEAFF. The CDR3 nucleotides read TGTGCCAGCAGTGAAGATTTGATGGGACACCCGAACACTGAAGCTTTCTTT.